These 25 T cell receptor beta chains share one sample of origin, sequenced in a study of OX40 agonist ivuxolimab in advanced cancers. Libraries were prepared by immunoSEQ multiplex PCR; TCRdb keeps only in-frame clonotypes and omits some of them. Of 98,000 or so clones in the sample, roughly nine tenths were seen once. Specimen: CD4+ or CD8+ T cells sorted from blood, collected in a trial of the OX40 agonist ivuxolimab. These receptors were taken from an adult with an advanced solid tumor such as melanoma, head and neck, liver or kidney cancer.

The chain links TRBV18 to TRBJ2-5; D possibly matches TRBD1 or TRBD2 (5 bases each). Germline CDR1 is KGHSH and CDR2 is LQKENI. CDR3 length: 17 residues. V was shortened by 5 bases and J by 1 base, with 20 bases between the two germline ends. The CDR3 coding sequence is TGTGCCAGCTCAGCCGGGCAGAATTTTGGGGGCCAAGAGACCCAGTACTTC. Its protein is CASSAGQNFGGQETQYF.

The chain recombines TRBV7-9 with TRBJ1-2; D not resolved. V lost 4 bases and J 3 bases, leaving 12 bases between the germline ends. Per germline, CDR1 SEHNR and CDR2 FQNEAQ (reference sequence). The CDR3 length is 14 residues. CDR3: CASSWAGEDYGYTF. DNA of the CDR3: TGTGCCAGCAGCTGGGCAGGCGAAGACTATGGCTACACCTTC.

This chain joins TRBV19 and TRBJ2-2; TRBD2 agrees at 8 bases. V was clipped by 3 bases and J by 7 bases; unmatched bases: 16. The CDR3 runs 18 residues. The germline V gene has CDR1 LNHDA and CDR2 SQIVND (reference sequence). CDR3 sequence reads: CASSMARVVAGSIGELFF. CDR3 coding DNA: TGTGCCAGTAGTATGGCCCGGGTGGTAGCGGGATCGATCGGGGAGCTGTTTTTT.

The CDR3 protein is CASSLTSGRMREQFF. The CDR3 region has the DNA TGCGCCAGCAGCCTGACTAGCGGGAGGATGAGGGAGCAGTTCTTC. The chain joins TRBV5-1 to TRBJ2-1, with 13 nucleotides matching TRBD2. Germline lookup yields CDR1 SGHRS and CDR2 YFSETQ. The CDR3 is 15 residues long. Germline trimming cut 4 bases from V and 10 bases from J; bases unmatched to any gene: 8.

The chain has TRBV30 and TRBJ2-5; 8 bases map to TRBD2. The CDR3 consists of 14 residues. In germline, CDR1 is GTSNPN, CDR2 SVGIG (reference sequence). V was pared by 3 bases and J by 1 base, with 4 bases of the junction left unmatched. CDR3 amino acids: CAWSPAGAQETQYF. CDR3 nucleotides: TGTGCCTGGAGCCCAGCGGGGGCCCAAGAGACCCAGTACTTC.

CDR3 amino acids: CASSLRGQGAGEQYF. DNA for the CDR3: TGTGCCAGCAGCTTAAGAGGACAGGGGGCGGGGGAGCAGTACTTC. The chain joins TRBV7-2 to TRBJ2-7; 11 nucleotides align to TRBD1. The CDR3 totals 15 residues. From germline, CDR1 is SGHTA and CDR2 FQGNSA. The J segment lost 7 bases and the V segment lost 2 bases, leaving 7 bases of the junction unmatched.

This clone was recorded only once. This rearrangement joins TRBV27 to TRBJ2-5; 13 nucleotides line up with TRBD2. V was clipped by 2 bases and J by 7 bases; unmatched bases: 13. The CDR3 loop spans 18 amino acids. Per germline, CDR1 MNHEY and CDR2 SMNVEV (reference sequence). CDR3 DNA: TGTGCCAGCAGTTTAACGGGACTAGCGGGGATTGGCCCGGGGACCCAGTACTTC. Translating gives CASSLTGLAGIGPGTQYF.

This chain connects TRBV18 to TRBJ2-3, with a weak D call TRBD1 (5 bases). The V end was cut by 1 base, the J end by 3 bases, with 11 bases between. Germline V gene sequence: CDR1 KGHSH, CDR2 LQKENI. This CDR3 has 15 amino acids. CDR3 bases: TGTGCCAGCTCACCACTGGACACTTTGACAGATACGCAGTATTTT. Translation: CASSPLDTLTDTQYF.

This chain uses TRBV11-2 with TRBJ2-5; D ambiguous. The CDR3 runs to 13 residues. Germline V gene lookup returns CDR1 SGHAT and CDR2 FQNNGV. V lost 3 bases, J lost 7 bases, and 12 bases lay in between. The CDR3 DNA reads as TGTGCCAGCAGCTTCCCGACCCCGGGGACCCAGTACTTC. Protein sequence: CASSFPTPGTQYF.

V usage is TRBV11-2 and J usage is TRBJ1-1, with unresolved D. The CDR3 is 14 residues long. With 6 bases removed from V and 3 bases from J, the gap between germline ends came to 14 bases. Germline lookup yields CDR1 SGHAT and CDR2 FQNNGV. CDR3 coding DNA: TGTGCCAGCAGTGCACCGGGTCGATACACTGAAGCTTTCTTT. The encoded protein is CASSAPGRYTEAFF.

CDR3 in amino acids: CASSLVGFQPQHF. The CDR3 DNA follows: TGCGCCAGCAGCTTGGTGGGTTTTCAGCCCCAGCATTTT. The chain carries TRBV5-1 and TRBJ1-5; D is undetermined. The length of the CDR3 is 13 residues. CDR1 SGHRS and CDR2 YFSETQ come from the germline V gene. V was clipped by 0 bases and J by 6 bases, with 7 bases between them.

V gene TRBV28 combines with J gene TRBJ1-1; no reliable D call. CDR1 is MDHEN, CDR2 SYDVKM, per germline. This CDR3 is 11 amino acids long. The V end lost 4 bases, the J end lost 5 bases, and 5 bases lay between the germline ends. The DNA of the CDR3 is TGTGCCAGCAGTTCACCGACTGAAGCTTTCTTT. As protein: CASSSPTEAFF.

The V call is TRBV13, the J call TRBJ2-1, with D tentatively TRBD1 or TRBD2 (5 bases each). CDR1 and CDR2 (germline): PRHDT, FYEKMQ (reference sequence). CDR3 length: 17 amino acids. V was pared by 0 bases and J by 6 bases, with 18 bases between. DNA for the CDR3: TGTGCCAGCAGCTTAGGCCGGGGCAGGTCCGTACCCAATGAGCAGTTCTTC. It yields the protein CASSLGRGRSVPNEQFF.

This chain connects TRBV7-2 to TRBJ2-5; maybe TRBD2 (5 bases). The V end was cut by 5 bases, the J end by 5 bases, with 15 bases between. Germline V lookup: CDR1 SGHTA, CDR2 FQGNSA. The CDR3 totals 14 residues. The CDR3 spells CASSRGPGGETQYF. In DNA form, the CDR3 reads TGTGCCAGCAGCCGCGGGCCGGGCGGGGAGACCCAGTACTTC.

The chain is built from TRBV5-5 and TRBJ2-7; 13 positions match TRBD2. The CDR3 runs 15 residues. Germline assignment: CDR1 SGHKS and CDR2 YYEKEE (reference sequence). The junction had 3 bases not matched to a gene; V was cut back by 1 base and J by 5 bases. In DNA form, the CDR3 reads TGTGCCAGCAGCTTGACTAGCGGGAGGGACCACGAGCAGTACTTC. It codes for CASSLTSGRDHEQYF.

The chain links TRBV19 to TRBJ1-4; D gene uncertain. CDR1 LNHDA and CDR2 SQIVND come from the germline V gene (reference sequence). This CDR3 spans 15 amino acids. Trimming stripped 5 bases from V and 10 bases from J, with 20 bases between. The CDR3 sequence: CASSLDGKWPGKLFF. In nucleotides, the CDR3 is TGTGCCAGTAGTTTGGACGGAAAGTGGCCAGGAAAACTGTTTTTT. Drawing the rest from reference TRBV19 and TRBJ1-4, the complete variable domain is DGGITQSPKYLFRKEGQNVTLSCEQNLNHDAMYWYRQDPGQGLRLIYYSQIVNDFQKGDIAEGYSVSREKKESFPLTVTSAQKNPTAFYLCASSLDGKWPGKLFFGSGTQLSVL.

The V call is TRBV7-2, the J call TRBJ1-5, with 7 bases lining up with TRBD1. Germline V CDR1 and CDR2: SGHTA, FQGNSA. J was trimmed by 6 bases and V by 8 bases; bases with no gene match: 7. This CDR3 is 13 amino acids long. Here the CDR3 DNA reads TGTGCCAGCGCCAGGGGGGAAGGTCAGCCCCAGCATTTT. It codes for CASARGEGQPQHF. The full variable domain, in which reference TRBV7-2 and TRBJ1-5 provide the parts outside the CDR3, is GAGVSQSPSNKVTEKGKDVELRCDPISGHTALYWYRQSLGQGLEFLIYFQGNSAPDKSGLPSDRFSAERTGGSVSTLTIQRTQQEDSAVYLCASARGEGQPQHFGDGTRLSIL.

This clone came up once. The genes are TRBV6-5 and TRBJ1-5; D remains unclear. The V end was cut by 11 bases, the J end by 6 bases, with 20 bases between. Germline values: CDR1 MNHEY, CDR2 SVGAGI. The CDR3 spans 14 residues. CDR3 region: CAVLQSSMGQPQHF. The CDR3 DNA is TGTGCCGTATTACAGTCTTCCATGGGTCAGCCCCAGCATTTT.

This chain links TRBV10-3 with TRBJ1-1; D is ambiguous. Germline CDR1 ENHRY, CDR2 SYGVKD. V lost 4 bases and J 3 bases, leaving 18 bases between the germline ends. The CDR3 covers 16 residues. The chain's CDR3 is CAISAPRPGSDTEAFF. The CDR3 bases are TGTGCCATCAGTGCTCCGAGGCCCGGATCGGACACTGAAGCTTTCTTT.

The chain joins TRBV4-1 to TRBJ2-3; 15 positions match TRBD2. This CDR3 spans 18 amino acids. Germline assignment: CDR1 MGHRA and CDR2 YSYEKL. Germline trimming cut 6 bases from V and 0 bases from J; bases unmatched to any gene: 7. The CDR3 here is CASRSGLAGGVSTDTQYF. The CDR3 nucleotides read TGCGCCAGCAGGTCGGGACTAGCGGGAGGAGTAAGCACAGATACGCAGTATTTT.

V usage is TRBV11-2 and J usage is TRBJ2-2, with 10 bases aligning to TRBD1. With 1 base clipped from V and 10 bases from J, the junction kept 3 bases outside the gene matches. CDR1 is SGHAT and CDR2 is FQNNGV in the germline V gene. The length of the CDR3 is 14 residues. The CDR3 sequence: CASSLVGQGLELFF. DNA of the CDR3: TGTGCCAGCAGCTTAGTGGGACAGGGGCTGGAGCTGTTTTTT.

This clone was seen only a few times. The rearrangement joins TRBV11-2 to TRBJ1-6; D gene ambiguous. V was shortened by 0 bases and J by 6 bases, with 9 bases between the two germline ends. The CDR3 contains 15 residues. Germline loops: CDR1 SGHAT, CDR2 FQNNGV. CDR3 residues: CASSLELNPNSPLHF. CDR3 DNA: TGTGCCAGCAGCTTAGAACTTAATCCTAATTCACCCCTCCACTTT. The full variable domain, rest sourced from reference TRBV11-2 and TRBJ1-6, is EAGVAQSPRYKIIEKRQSVAFWCNPISGHATLYWYQQILGQGPKLLIQFQNNGVVDDSQLPKDRFSAERLKGVDSTLKIQPAKLEDSAVYLCASSLELNPNSPLHFGNGTRLTVT.

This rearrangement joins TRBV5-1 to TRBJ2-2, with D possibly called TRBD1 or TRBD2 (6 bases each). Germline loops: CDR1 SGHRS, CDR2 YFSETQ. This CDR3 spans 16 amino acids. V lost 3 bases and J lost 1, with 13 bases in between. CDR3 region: CASSSTGARNTGELFF. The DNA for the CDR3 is TGCGCCAGCAGCTCGACGGGGGCACGGAACACCGGGGAGCTGTTTTTT.

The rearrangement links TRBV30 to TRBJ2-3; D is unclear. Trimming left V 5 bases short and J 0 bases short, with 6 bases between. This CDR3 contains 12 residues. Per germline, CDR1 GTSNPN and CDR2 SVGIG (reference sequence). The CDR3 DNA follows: TGTGCCTGGGGCGCCAGCACAGATACGCAGTATTTT. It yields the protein CAWGASTDTQYF.

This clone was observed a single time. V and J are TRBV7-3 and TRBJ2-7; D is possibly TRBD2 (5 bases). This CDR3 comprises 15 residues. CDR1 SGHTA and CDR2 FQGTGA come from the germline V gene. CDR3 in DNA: TGTGCCAGCAGCTTAAAAAGTTACAGCGGATACGAGCGGTACGTC. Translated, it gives CASSLKSYSGYERYV.